One T cell receptor beta chain is described in this entry. No antigen is known for it. Primers for the PCR totalled 60 Vbeta and 13 Jbeta. Some clones are missing from TCRdb's copy, which holds only in-frame ones; the method was immunoSEQ multiplex PCR. The table includes approximately 110,000 clones, roughly 82% detected once. The data were taken from a study of cytomegalovirus exposure and HLA in healthy donors. Findings and limits, study-wide: A missense DCLRE1C variant was associated with V- and J-gene trimming of TCR beta chains in a later analysis, and an independent cohort replicated the association. Based on reports, TCR beta sequences accurately predicted HLA-A and HLA-B alleles for most subjects. There were some V segments, including TRBV6-2 and TRBV6-3, excluded as indistinguishable.

With 4 bases removed from V and 4 bases from J, the gap between germline ends came to 17 bases. Germline V gene lookup returns CDR1 MNHEY and CDR2 SMNVEV (reference sequence). The CDR3 contains 16 residues. This clonotype originated in a woman between 35 and 50 years old in good health and CMV-seropositive. Specimen: PBMCs. V usage is TRBV27 and J usage is TRBJ2-1; D might be TRBD2 (6 bases). CDR3 loop: CASSSPTRGFYNEQFF. The CDR3 DNA follows: TGTGCCAGCAGTTCCCCGACTAGGGGTTTTTACAATGAGCAGTTCTTC.